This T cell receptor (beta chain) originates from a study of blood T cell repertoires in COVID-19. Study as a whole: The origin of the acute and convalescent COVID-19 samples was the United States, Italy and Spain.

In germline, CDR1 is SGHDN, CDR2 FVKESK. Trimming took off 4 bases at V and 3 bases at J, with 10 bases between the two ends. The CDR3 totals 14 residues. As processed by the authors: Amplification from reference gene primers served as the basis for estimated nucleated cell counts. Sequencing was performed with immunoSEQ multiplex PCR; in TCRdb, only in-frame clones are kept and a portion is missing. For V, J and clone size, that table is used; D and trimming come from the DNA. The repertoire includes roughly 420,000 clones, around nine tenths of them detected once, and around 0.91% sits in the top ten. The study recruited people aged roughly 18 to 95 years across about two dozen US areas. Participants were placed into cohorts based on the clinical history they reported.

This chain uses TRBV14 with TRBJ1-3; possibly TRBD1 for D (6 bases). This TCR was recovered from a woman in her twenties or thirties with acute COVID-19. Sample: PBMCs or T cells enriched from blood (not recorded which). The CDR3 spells CASSLTGSGNTIYF. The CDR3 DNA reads TGTGCCAGCAGCCTCACAGGGAGTGGAAACACCATATATTTT. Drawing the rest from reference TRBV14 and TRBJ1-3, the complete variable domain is EAGVTQFPSHSVIEKGQTVTLRCDPISGHDNLYWYRRVMGKEIKFLLHFVKESKQDESGMPNNRFLAERTGGTYSTLKVQPAELEDSGVYFCASSLTGSGNTIYFGEGSWLTVV.